These T cell receptor beta chains were read from a single sample in a study of post-analysis software for immune sequencing data. TCRdb reanalysed the PCR reads using MiXCR and keeps one entry per CDR3 protein. The repertoire holds about 430,000 distinct CDR3 sequences, with about 40% as singletons. Sequenced sample: blood. These TCRs come from a girl aged 2-10 years with multiple sclerosis. CDR3s include the opening cysteine and the closing phenylalanine or tryptophan. The order of the fields is CDR3 DNA, CDR3 protein, clone size, J gene, D gene, V gene. A D gene is named only where the DNA matches it firmly. Where a row states a size, it is once, few, many or the class of an expanded clone; other rows omit it.

TGTGCCAGCAGCCCCCCTTATAGTAGCGGGAGAGAACAGTTCTTC CASSPPYSSGREQFF . TRBJ2-1 TRBD2 TRBV7-2
TGTGCCAGCAGTTCAGGGACAGGGGCCGACAATCAGCCCCAGCATTTT CASSSGTGADNQPQHF . TRBJ1-5 TRBD1 TRBV6-6
TGTGCCAGCAGCCCAGGACTCGACTCCTCCTACGAGCAGTACTTC CASSPGLDSSYEQYF . TRBJ2-7 . TRBV9
TGTGCCAGCAGTCTTAGACAGACTAACTATGGCTACACCTTC CASSLRQTNYGYTF few TRBJ1-2 . TRBV27
TGCAGTGCCCCGCACGGGCACACAGATACGCAGTATTTT CSAPHGHTDTQYF . TRBJ2-3 . TRBV20-1
TGTGCCAGCAGTTTACCAAAGACCGGGTTAACGTACGAGCAGTACTTC CASSLPKTGLTYEQYF . TRBJ2-7 . TRBV27
TGTGCCAGCAGAGGGGGCGCAAAGGCCAAAGACTCCTACGAGCAGTACTTC CASRGGAKAKDSYEQYF . TRBJ2-7 TRBD1 TRBV6-6
TGCAGTGCTGATCTCCACGGCGGGAGGTTCTTC CSADLHGGRFF . TRBJ2-1 TRBD2 TRBV20-1
TGCGCCAGCAGCCAACTACCACCAGGGATGGCCAAAAACATTCAGTACTTC CASSQLPPGMAKNIQYF few TRBJ2-4 . TRBV4-1
TGTGCCAGCAGCCCTCCCTACGACAGGTACGAGCAGTACTTC CASSPPYDRYEQYF . TRBJ2-7 . TRBV7-2
TGTGCCAGCAGCTTAAAAATCTACGAGCAGTACTTC CASSLKIYEQYF . TRBJ2-7 . TRBV7-3
TGTGCCAGCAGCGGTACTGCCGGGACTAATCAGCCCCAGCATTTT CASSGTAGTNQPQHF few TRBJ1-5 . TRBV9
TGTGCCGCAGGGGGACAGGGACCCTACAATGAGCAGTTCTTC CAAGGQGPYNEQFF . TRBJ2-1 TRBD1 TRBV12-3/TRBV12-4
TGTGCCAGCTCACGGACGGGACAGGGAACAGATACGCAGTATTTT CASSRTGQGTDTQYF . TRBJ2-3 TRBD1 TRBV18